A selection of T cell receptor beta chains follows, all from one sample in a study of T cells in localized non-small cell lung cancer. Profiled with immunoSEQ multiplex PCR; TCRdb holds only in-frame clones, not every one. Among approximately 76,000 clones, more than 70% were seen once, and the ten largest hold roughly 9.8%. Sequencing used peripheral blood, obtained before any cancer treatment. The receptors originated from a female donor aged 60 or older with stage I lung adenocarcinoma. The CDR3 runs from the conserved cysteine through the conserved F or W. D genes are given only for firm matches. The size entry is marked missing in some rows and otherwise reads once, few, many or a size class.

D gene: .
clone size: .
V gene: TRBV5-1
J gene: TRBJ2-2
CDR3 protein: CASSLGSDHGELFF
CDR3 DNA: TGCGCCAGCAGCTTGGGAAGCGATCATGGGGAGCTGTTTTTT

D gene: TRBD1
clone size: .
V gene: TRBV5-4
J gene: TRBJ1-1
CDR3 protein: CASSDRGLTEAFF
CDR3 DNA: TGTGCCAGCAGCGACAGGGGTCTTACTGAAGCTTTCTTT

D gene: TRBD2
clone size: .
V gene: TRBV7-2
J gene: TRBJ2-2
CDR3 protein: CARTSGVTGELFF
CDR3 DNA: TGTGCCAGGACTAGCGGTGTCACCGGGGAGCTGTTTTTT

D gene: TRBD2
clone size: .
V gene: TRBV7-2
J gene: TRBJ2-3
CDR3 protein: CASSLVPGGPPDTQYF
CDR3 DNA: TGTGCCAGCAGCTTAGTTCCGGGGGGGCCCCCAGATACGCAGTATTTT

D gene: TRBD2
clone size: .
V gene: TRBV7-3
J gene: TRBJ2-1
CDR3 protein: CASSWSSGTRDEQFF
CDR3 DNA: TGTGCCAGCAGCTGGAGTAGCGGGACCCGAGATGAGCAGTTCTTC

D gene: .
clone size: .
V gene: TRBV6-5
J gene: TRBJ2-5
CDR3 protein: CASTLLGLNQETQYF
CDR3 DNA: TGTGCCAGCACCTTGCTAGGACTTAACCAAGAGACCCAGTACTTC

D gene: .
clone size: once
V gene: TRBV7-9
J gene: TRBJ1-1
CDR3 protein: CASSLEANTEAFF
CDR3 DNA: TGTGCCAGCAGCTTAGAGGCGAACACTGAAGCTTTCTTT

D gene: .
clone size: once
V gene: TRBV6-5
J gene: TRBJ1-1
CDR3 protein: CASSFSTDPNTEAFF
CDR3 DNA: TGTGCCAGCAGTTTCTCGACAGATCCGAACACTGAAGCTTTCTTT

D gene: .
clone size: .
V gene: TRBV6-5
J gene: TRBJ1-5
CDR3 protein: CASSRTGIFGQPQHF
CDR3 DNA: TGTGCCAGCAGTCGGACGGGAATATTCGGACAGCCCCAGCATTTT

D gene: TRBD2
clone size: once
V gene: TRBV9
J gene: TRBJ2-1
CDR3 protein: CASSVGGSRLYNEQFF
CDR3 DNA: TGTGCCAGCAGCGTCGGCGGGAGTCGGTTGTACAATGAGCAGTTCTTC

D gene: TRBD1
clone size: .
V gene: TRBV6-5
J gene: TRBJ2-7
CDR3 protein: CASSPQGAPYEQYF
CDR3 DNA: TGTGCCAGCAGCCCACAGGGGGCACCTTACGAGCAGTACTTC

D gene: TRBD2
clone size: .
V gene: TRBV4-2
J gene: TRBJ2-7
CDR3 protein: CASSQGTSGAPRIHEQYF
CDR3 DNA: TGTGCCAGCAGCCAAGGGACTAGCGGGGCTCCCCGTATCCACGAGCAGTACTTC

D gene: .
clone size: .
V gene: TRBV9
J gene: TRBJ2-7
CDR3 protein: CASSVGWVGPNEQYF
CDR3 DNA: TGTGCCAGCAGCGTAGGGTGGGTTGGCCCTAACGAGCAGTACTTC

D gene: .
clone size: .
V gene: TRBV14
J gene: TRBJ2-3
CDR3 protein: CASSRMADTQYF
CDR3 DNA: TGTGCCAGCAGCCGTATGGCAGATACGCAGTATTTT

D gene: .
clone size: once
V gene: TRBV7-6
J gene: TRBJ2-3
CDR3 protein: CASSSIDGTDTQYF
CDR3 DNA: TGTGCCAGCAGCTCTATAGACGGCACAGATACGCAGTATTTT

D gene: .
clone size: once
V gene: TRBV4-1
J gene: TRBJ1-1
CDR3 protein: CASSQSSLFGANTEAFF
CDR3 DNA: TGCGCCAGCAGCCAATCGTCGCTGTTCGGAGCGAACACTGAAGCTTTCTTT

D gene: .
clone size: few
V gene: TRBV19
J gene: TRBJ1-5
CDR3 protein: CASSLQVYSNQPQHF
CDR3 DNA: TGTGCCAGTAGTCTCCAGGTCTATAGCAATCAGCCCCAGCATTTT

D gene: .
clone size: .
V gene: TRBV10-3
J gene: TRBJ2-1
CDR3 protein: CATRAGLGGNEQFF
CDR3 DNA: TGTGCCACCCGAGCAGGACTAGGGGGCAATGAGCAGTTCTTC

D gene: .
clone size: .
V gene: TRBV7-3
J gene: TRBJ2-2
CDR3 protein: CASSQGGDTGELFF
CDR3 DNA: TGTGCCAGCAGCCAAGGAGGGGACACCGGGGAGCTGTTTTTT

D gene: .
clone size: .
V gene: TRBV7-9
J gene: TRBJ2-5
CDR3 protein: CASSLAPGVTQYF
CDR3 DNA: TGTGCCAGCAGCTTAGCGCCCGGGGTGACCCAGTACTTC

D gene: .
clone size: .
V gene: TRBV27
J gene: TRBJ2-7
CDR3 protein: CASSLEFRVGRSYEQYF
CDR3 DNA: TGTGCCAGCAGTTTAGAGTTTCGGGTTGGCAGGTCCTACGAGCAGTACTTC

D gene: TRBD1
clone size: .
V gene: TRBV29-1
J gene: TRBJ2-7
CDR3 protein: CSVAGTGTYEQYF
CDR3 DNA: TGCAGCGTTGCCGGGACAGGAACCTACGAGCAGTACTTC

D gene: TRBD2
clone size: .
V gene: TRBV11-3
J gene: TRBJ2-1
CDR3 protein: CASSLSGTSNEQFF
CDR3 DNA: TGTGCCAGCAGCTTAAGTGGGACTAGCAATGAGCAGTTCTTC

D gene: .
clone size: .
V gene: TRBV6-1
J gene: TRBJ1-5
CDR3 protein: CASSTQDGSNQPQHF
CDR3 DNA: TGTGCCAGCAGCACTCAGGACGGTAGCAATCAGCCCCAGCATTTT

D gene: .
clone size: .
V gene: TRBV7-2
J gene: TRBJ1-2
CDR3 protein: CASSLDGTKYGYTF
CDR3 DNA: TGTGCCAGCAGCTTAGATGGGACGAAATACGGCTACACCTTC

D gene: TRBD1
clone size: .
V gene: TRBV11-2
J gene: TRBJ2-7
CDR3 protein: CASSSRDRAVQYF
CDR3 DNA: TGTGCCAGCAGCTCCCGGGACAGGGCTGTGCAGTACTTC

D gene: .
clone size: .
V gene: TRBV11-2
J gene: TRBJ2-7
CDR3 protein: CASSLGSGYEQYF
CDR3 DNA: TGTGCCAGCAGCTTAGGCTCTGGGTACGAGCAGTACTTC

D gene: TRBD2
clone size: .
V gene: TRBV7-9
J gene: TRBJ2-1
CDR3 protein: CASSPEAGGPSYNEQFF
CDR3 DNA: TGTGCCAGCAGCCCTGAAGCGGGAGGGCCTTCTTACAATGAGCAGTTCTTC

D gene: .
clone size: few
V gene: TRBV4-3
J gene: TRBJ2-7
CDR3 protein: CASSQEWGAPYEQYF
CDR3 DNA: TGCGCCAGCAGCCAAGAATGGGGGGCGCCCTACGAGCAGTACTTC

D gene: .
clone size: .
V gene: TRBV4-3
J gene: TRBJ1-2
CDR3 protein: CASSQDLAGANYGYTF
CDR3 DNA: TGCGCCAGCAGCCAAGATTTGGCCGGGGCGAACTATGGCTACACCTTC

D gene: .
clone size: .
V gene: TRBV7-9
J gene: TRBJ2-1
CDR3 protein: CASSPEVWRSSNNEQFF
CDR3 DNA: TGTGCCAGCAGCCCAGAGGTCTGGCGCAGCTCCAACAATGAGCAGTTCTTC

D gene: TRBD1
clone size: .
V gene: TRBV28
J gene: TRBJ1-6
CDR3 protein: CASSQGGDNSPLHF
CDR3 DNA: TGTGCCAGCAGCCAGGGGGGTGACAATTCACCCCTCCACTTT

D gene: TRBD1
clone size: .
V gene: TRBV6-5
J gene: TRBJ1-1
CDR3 protein: CASSYHRGNTEAFF
CDR3 DNA: TGTGCCAGCAGCTACCACAGGGGGAACACTGAAGCTTTCTTT

D gene: .
clone size: .
V gene: TRBV5-1
J gene: TRBJ1-1
CDR3 protein: CASSLDLGDTEAFF
CDR3 DNA: TGCGCCAGCAGCTTAGACTTGGGGGACACTGAAGCTTTCTTT

D gene: .
clone size: .
V gene: TRBV7-6
J gene: TRBJ1-1
CDR3 protein: CASSLPPDTEAFF
CDR3 DNA: TGTGCCAGCAGCTTACCACCAGACACTGAAGCTTTCTTT

D gene: .
clone size: many
V gene: TRBV10-3
J gene: TRBJ1-2
CDR3 protein: CAIGEPGATNYGYTF
CDR3 DNA: TGTGCCATCGGCGAGCCGGGGGCCACTAACTATGGCTACACCTTC

D gene: .
clone size: .
V gene: TRBV2
J gene: TRBJ1-3
CDR3 protein: CASRGPGSDTIYF
CDR3 DNA: TGTGCCAGCAGGGGCCCAGGGAGCGACACCATATATTTT

D gene: .
clone size: .
V gene: TRBV13
J gene: TRBJ2-7
CDR3 protein: CASSLYSGYYEQYF
CDR3 DNA: TGTGCCAGCAGCTTATATTCAGGATACTACGAGCAGTACTTC

D gene: .
clone size: .
V gene: TRBV7-3
J gene: TRBJ1-5
CDR3 protein: CASSPGPEQPQHF
CDR3 DNA: TGTGCCAGCAGCCCAGGGCCAGAACAGCCCCAGCATTTT

D gene: TRBD1
clone size: .
V gene: TRBV6-5
J gene: TRBJ2-5
CDR3 protein: CASSSGTGNSHETQYF
CDR3 DNA: TGTGCCAGCAGTTCGGGGACAGGGAACTCCCACGAGACCCAGTACTTC

D gene: .
clone size: .
V gene: TRBV5-1
J gene: TRBJ1-1
CDR3 protein: CASSSTGVAEAFF
CDR3 DNA: TGCGCCAGCAGCTCGACGGGGGTAGCTGAAGCTTTCTTT

D gene: .
clone size: .
V gene: TRBV27
J gene: TRBJ1-1
CDR3 protein: CAVGLGRQSAFF
CDR3 DNA: TGTGCCGTAGGGTTGGGCCGTCAGTCAGCTTTCTTT

D gene: TRBD2
clone size: .
V gene: TRBV5-4
J gene: TRBJ2-7
CDR3 protein: CASRPGEGRTYEQYF
CDR3 DNA: TGTGCCAGCAGACCCGGGGAGGGCAGAACCTACGAGCAGTACTTC

D gene: TRBD2
clone size: .
V gene: TRBV4-1
J gene: TRBJ2-1
CDR3 protein: CASSQIFRASGIYNEQFF
CDR3 DNA: TGCGCCAGCAGCCAGATTTTCCGGGCTAGCGGAATCTACAATGAGCAGTTCTTC

D gene: TRBD2
clone size: .
V gene: TRBV27
J gene: TRBJ2-5
CDR3 protein: CASRLAGEGYQETQYF
CDR3 DNA: TGTGCCAGCAGGCTAGCGGGGGAGGGGTACCAAGAGACCCAGTACTTC

D gene: TRBD2
clone size: once
V gene: TRBV29-1
J gene: TRBJ2-1
CDR3 protein: CSAAKRLAVNNEQFF
CDR3 DNA: TGCAGCGCCGCCAAAAGACTAGCGGTCAACAATGAGCAGTTCTTC

D gene: .
clone size: .
V gene: TRBV5-1
J gene: TRBJ1-1
CDR3 protein: CASSLGRESEAFF
CDR3 DNA: TGCGCCAGCAGCTTGGGGAGAGAATCTGAAGCTTTCTTT

D gene: .
clone size: .
V gene: TRBV19
J gene: TRBJ2-7
CDR3 protein: CASSISSLLSYEQYF
CDR3 DNA: TGTGCCAGTAGTATTTCCAGCCTCCTCTCCTACGAGCAGTACTTC

D gene: .
clone size: .
V gene: TRBV5-1
J gene: TRBJ1-4
CDR3 protein: CASSFQGFEKLFF
CDR3 DNA: TGCGCCAGCAGCTTCCAGGGATTTGAAAAACTGTTTTTT

D gene: .
clone size: .
V gene: TRBV6-1
J gene: TRBJ2-7
CDR3 protein: CASSGSWQAYEQYF
CDR3 DNA: TGTGCCAGCAGTGGTTCCTGGCAGGCCTACGAGCAGTACTTC

D gene: TRBD2
clone size: .
V gene: TRBV27
J gene: TRBJ2-7
CDR3 protein: CASSIAGGVYEQYF
CDR3 DNA: TGTGCCAGCAGTATAGCGGGAGGTGTGTACGAGCAGTACTTC